One sample yielded the 30 T cell receptor beta chains listed below, sequenced in a study of cytomegalovirus exposure and HLA in healthy donors. Primers: 60 Vbeta forward and 13 Jbeta reverse. The repertoire was sequenced with immunoSEQ multiplex PCR; TCRdb's copy has only in-frame clones and lacks some. The sample is made up of more than 65,000 clones, and the top ten hold approximately 2.7% of it. Sequenced input: PBMCs. Receptor source: a man aged 40-50 years in good health and CMV-seronegative.

The chain combines TRBV19 with TRBJ1-5; TRBD1 aligns across 7 bases. V lost 5 bases, J lost 1 base, and 8 bases stayed unmatched. The CDR3 extends over 16 amino acids. Germline V gives CDR1 LNHDA, CDR2 SQIVND (reference sequence). CDR3 nucleotides: TGTGCCAGTAGTCCTGAGACAGGGAGAAGCAATCAGCCCCAGCATTTT. This sequence encodes CASSPETGRSNQPQHF.

This chain uses TRBV18 with TRBJ2-5, with 8 bases that match TRBD1. Germline V gene lookup returns CDR1 KGHSH and CDR2 LQKENI. This CDR3 contains 14 residues. V lost 8 bases to trimming and J lost 1 base; unmatched junction nucleotides: 6. The CDR3 is CASDDRGFQETQYF. CDR3 nucleotide sequence: TGTGCCAGCGACGACAGGGGATTCCAAGAGACCCAGTACTTC.

Worth noting for this clone: Relative to the germline gene, one junction end is altered; a read error may explain this. The CDR3 nucleotides are TGTGCTAGCAGCTTATCCCCGGGACTCTATACCGGGGAGCTGTTTTTT. As protein: CASSLSPGLYTGELFF. This chain links TRBV7-7 with TRBJ2-2, with a weak D call TRBD2 (6 bases). Germline assignment: CDR1 SSHAT and CDR2 FNYEAQ (reference sequence). The CDR3 contains 16 residues.

This chain joins TRBV5-1 and TRBJ2-5; no clear D gene. Trimming took off 0 bases at V and 0 bases at J, with 12 bases between the two ends. The CDR3 is 16 residues long. Germline assignment: CDR1 SGHRS and CDR2 YFSETQ. The chain's CDR3 is CASSLAVRVYQETQYF. CDR3 DNA sequence: TGCGCCAGCAGCTTGGCGGTTCGGGTTTACCAAGAGACCCAGTACTTC.

This rearrangement joins TRBV14 to TRBJ1-5; maybe TRBD1 (5 bases). CDR3 size: 13 residues. Germline values: CDR1 SGHDN, CDR2 FVKESK. Trimming removed 4 bases from V and 6 bases from J, with 10 bases in between. In nucleotides, the CDR3 is TGTGCCAGCAGCCGAATAAGGGGTCAGCCCCAGCATTTT. Translating it yields CASSRIRGQPQHF.

This chain uses TRBV6-6 with TRBJ2-1, with D perhaps TRBD1 (6 bases). CDR3 length: 16 amino acids. The V gene's germline CDR1 is MNHNY and CDR2 SVGAGI (reference sequence). V was clipped by 2 bases and J by 4 bases, with 15 bases between them. CDR3 coding DNA: TGTGCCAGCAGTTACAAGGGGGACAATCCATACAATGAGCAGTTCTTC. Amino acids: CASSYKGDNPYNEQFF.

V and J are TRBV6-5 and TRBJ1-1; tentative D call: TRBD1 (6 bases). V lost 5 bases to trimming and J lost 3 bases, with 16 bases between them. Looked up from germline, CDR1 is MNHEY and CDR2 is SVGAGI. This CDR3 is 15 amino acids long. The CDR3 loop reads CASSKRGLGDTEAFF. The DNA for the CDR3 is TGTGCCAGCAGTAAGCGGGGGCTGGGGGACACTGAAGCTTTCTTT.

The chain carries TRBV27 and TRBJ2-2; D gene uncertain. From germline, CDR1 is MNHEY and CDR2 SMNVEV (reference sequence). The CDR3 contains 13 residues. The V end lost 3 bases, the J end lost 7 bases, and 9 bases lay between the germline ends. The CDR3 spells CASSFGLGGELFF. The CDR3 DNA sequence: TGTGCCAGCAGTTTCGGGTTGGGCGGGGAGCTGTTTTTT.

The genes are TRBV6-5 and TRBJ1-1; D call uncertain. Trimming left V 0 bases short and J 3 bases short, with 11 bases between. The CDR3 has 15 amino acids. CDR1 is MNHEY, CDR2 SVGAGI, per germline. The CDR3 region has the DNA TGTGCCAGCAGTTACTCTATAGGGAGAGACACTGAAGCTTTCTTT. Amino acid sequence: CASSYSIGRDTEAFF.

This rearrangement joins TRBV2 to TRBJ2-2; TRBD2 matches at 7 bases. The V segment lost 6 bases and the J segment 5 bases; nucleotides outside the gene matches: 6. The CDR3 contains 14 residues. CDR1 SNHLY and CDR2 FYNNEI come from the germline V gene. CDR3 sequence (DNA): TGTGCCAGCAGCGGACTAGGGAATACCGGGGAGCTGTTTTTT. The encoded protein is CASSGLGNTGELFF.

Here the CDR3 DNA reads TGTGCCAGCAGCCTCTCAGGGGGTGGAATTTATGGCTACACCTTC. This translates into CASSLSGGGIYGYTF. This chain links TRBV9 with TRBJ1-2; 7 bases align to TRBD1. J gave up 5 bases and V 4 bases, and 11 bases lay outside the gene matches. The V gene's germline CDR1 is SGDLS and CDR2 YYNGEE. The CDR3 contains 15 residues.

V gene TRBV7-9 combines with J gene TRBJ2-1; 11 nucleotides align to TRBD2. Losses at the gene ends were 5 bases for V and 5 bases for J; bases not matched to a gene: 5. The CDR3 runs to 15 residues. CDR1 and CDR2 (germline): SEHNR, FQNEAQ (reference sequence). The CDR3 DNA sequence: TGTGCCAGCAGCCCGACTAGCGGGGCAAACAATGAGCAGTTCTTC. Its translation is CASSPTSGANNEQFF.

With regard to this clone: Other DNA sequences in the same sample also yield this CDR3. The CDR3 here is CASSLGGGETQYF. Written as DNA, the CDR3 is TGCGCCAGCAGCTTGGGAGGGGGAGAGACCCAGTACTTC. The rearrangement links TRBV5-1 to TRBJ2-5; D is perhaps TRBD1 (6 bases). V shed 0 bases and J shed 4 bases, with 7 bases lying between them. CDR1 SGHRS and CDR2 YFSETQ come from the germline V gene. The CDR3 covers 13 residues.

This sequence joins TRBV10-3 and TRBJ2-5, with TRBD2 matching over 16 bases. The CDR3 loop spans 16 amino acids. Germline V gene sequence: CDR1 ENHRY, CDR2 SYGVKD. The junction had 9 bases not matched to a gene; V was cut back by 10 bases and J by 4 bases. CDR3 residues: CATEGTSGGARETQYF. For the CDR3, the DNA is TGTGCCACGGAAGGGACTAGCGGGGGGGCCAGAGAGACCCAGTACTTC.

V and J are TRBV6-1 and TRBJ1-2; no reliable D call. This CDR3 contains 11 residues. Germline V lookup: CDR1 MNHNS, CDR2 SASEGT. V gave up 7 bases and J gave up 6 bases, with 9 bases separating them. CDR3 in DNA: TGTGCCAGCAAAGGAGTGGATGGCTACACCTTC. It encodes CASKGVDGYTF.

The rearrangement joins TRBV7-9 to TRBJ2-5; no clear D gene. The germline V gene encodes CDR1 SEHNR and CDR2 FQNEAQ (reference sequence). Trimming cost V 5 bases and J 1 base, with 8 bases left between them. CDR3 length: 13 amino acids. This chain's CDR3 is CASSPIAQETQYF. In nucleotides, the CDR3 is TGTGCCAGCAGCCCTATAGCCCAAGAGACCCAGTACTTC.

The chain combines TRBV15 with TRBJ2-2, with a tentative D call TRBD1 (5 bases). The length of the CDR3 is 15 residues. Germline assignment: CDR1 LNHNV and CDR2 YYDKDF (reference sequence). The ends were cut back, 1 base at V and 1 base at J, with 7 bases in the middle. CDR3 protein: CATSRGQKNTGELFF. The CDR3, as DNA: TGTGCCACCAGCAGAGGACAGAAGAACACCGGGGAGCTGTTTTTT.

The chain is built from TRBV4-1 and TRBJ1-1, with D hard to call. Trimming took 0 bases from V and 3 from J, leaving 11 bases between them. Per germline, CDR1 MGHRA and CDR2 YSYEKL. CDR3 length: 15 residues. The CDR3 loop is CASSQEAGRDTEAFF. CDR3 DNA sequence: TGCGCCAGCAGCCAAGAGGCAGGCCGTGACACTGAAGCTTTCTTT.

The chain is built from TRBV18 and TRBJ1-4; D unresolved. V lost 3 bases, J lost 4 bases, and 15 bases lay in between. CDR3 length equals 16 residues. Germline CDR1 KGHSH, CDR2 LQKENI. The CDR3 region has the DNA TGTGCCAGCTCACCGGGGTGGGAGTCGATTAATGAAAAACTGTTTTTT. Its translation: CASSPGWESINEKLFF.

The rearrangement links TRBV13 to TRBJ2-5, with D maybe TRBD2 (6 bases). CDR1 PRHDT and CDR2 FYEKMQ come from the germline V gene (reference sequence). Trimming cost V 2 bases and J 0 bases, with 13 bases left between them. The CDR3 covers 16 residues. The DNA of the CDR3 is TGTGCCAGCAGCTTAAAGGGAGGAAGGAACCAAGAGACCCAGTACTTC. It specifies CASSLKGGRNQETQYF.

This chain links TRBV5-6 with TRBJ2-1, with TRBD2 identical over 14 bases. The length of the CDR3 is 15 residues. Germline V gene data show CDR1 as SGHDT and CDR2 as YYEEEE. The trim removed 5 bases at V and 6 bases at J, leaving 4 bases unmatched. The CDR3 sequence: CASSSGLAGGNEQFF. DNA of the CDR3: TGTGCCAGCAGTTCTGGACTAGCGGGAGGCAATGAGCAGTTCTTC. The variable domain in full, with the rest retrieved from reference TRBV5-6 and TRBJ2-1, is DAGVTQSPTHLIKTRGQQVTLRCSPKSGHDTVSWYQQALGQGPQFIFQYYEEEERQRGNFPDRFSGHQFPNYSSELNVNALLLGDSALYLCASSSGLAGGNEQFFGPGTRLTVL.

The rearrangement links TRBV18 to TRBJ1-1, with D maybe TRBD1 (5 bases). CDR3 size: 13 residues. Trimming pared 5 bases from V and 4 bases from J, leaving 11 bases between. Germline loops: CDR1 KGHSH, CDR2 LQKENI. DNA of the CDR3: TGTGCCAGCTCATCCGGCCAGGGCACTGAAGCTTTCTTT. This codes for CASSSGQGTEAFF.

The V and J genes are TRBV10-3 and TRBJ2-5; D possibly corresponds to TRBD1 (5 bases). Judging by the DNA end, TRBJ2-7 fits better; the J call may be wrong. Germline V gene data show CDR1 as ENHRY and CDR2 as SYGVKD. The CDR3 is made up of 13 amino acids. The DNA of the CDR3 is TGTGCCATCAAGGACACCCCAACCTACGAGCAGTACTTC. It encodes CAIKDTPTYEQYF.

About this clone: Other DNA sequences in the same sample also yield this CDR3. The rearrangement uses TRBV9 and TRBJ2-5; TRBD2 aligns across 10 bases. Germline trimming cut 3 bases from V and 4 bases from J; bases unmatched to any gene: 9. The CDR3 has 16 amino acids. Germline V gene data show CDR1 as SGDLS and CDR2 as YYNGEE. In DNA form, the CDR3 reads TGTGCCAGCAGCGGCGTAGCGGGGGGCCTGGGAGAGACCCAGTACTTC. This translates into CASSGVAGGLGETQYF.

The J gene is TRBJ2-7, the V gene TRBV5-1; D may be TRBD1 (7 bases). Germline V gene lookup returns CDR1 SGHRS and CDR2 YFSETQ. The CDR3 sequence is 14 residues long. Trimming pared 4 bases from V and 3 bases from J, leaving 14 bases between. For the CDR3, the DNA is TGCGCCAGCAGCAGGGGAGGACAGGTCTACGAGCAGTACTTC. Residues: CASSRGGQVYEQYF. The full variable domain, completed using reference TRBV5-1 and TRBJ2-7, is KAGVTQTPRYLIKTRGQQVTLSCSPISGHRSVSWYQQTPGQGLQFLFEYFSETQRNKGNFPGRFSGRQFSNSRSEMNVSTLELGDSALYLCASSRGGQVYEQYFGPGTRLTVT.

This chain links TRBV25-1 with TRBJ2-2; 11 positions match TRBD1. Germline trimming cut 7 bases from V and 7 bases from J; bases unmatched to any gene: 11. The CDR3 contains 16 residues. CDR1 and CDR2 from the germline V gene are MGHDK and SYGVNS. Here the CDR3 reads CASTEDGQGAGGELFF. In DNA, the CDR3 is TGTGCCAGCACCGAGGATGGACAGGGGGCAGGCGGGGAGCTGTTTTTT.

V usage is TRBV11-2 and J usage is TRBJ2-1, with 7 bases identical to TRBD1. Looked up from germline, CDR1 is SGHAT and CDR2 is FQNNGV. Trimming removed 7 bases from V and 4 bases from J; junction bases left unmatched: 4. This CDR3 region has 13 residues. Here the CDR3 DNA reads TGTGCCAGCACCCCGGGACAGTACAATGAGCAGTTCTTC. This translates into CASTPGQYNEQFF.

This chain joins TRBV5-6 and TRBJ1-4, with a weak D call TRBD1 (6 bases). V was cut by 4 bases and J by 0 bases, with 19 bases left in between. The CDR3 extends over 18 amino acids. The germline gives CDR1 SGHDT, CDR2 YYEEEE. The CDR3 here is CASSRRTAERATNEKLFF. CDR3 coding DNA: TGTGCCAGCAGCCGTCGGACAGCCGAAAGAGCAACTAATGAAAAACTGTTTTTT.

The rearrangement links TRBV6-1 to TRBJ2-5; TRBD2 agrees at 8 bases. In germline, CDR1 is MNHNS, CDR2 SASEGT. CDR3 size: 14 residues. V trimming: 1 base; J trimming: 5 bases; junction bases outside the gene matches: 3. CDR3 coding DNA: TGTGCCAGCAGTGAAGTGACTAGCGTGGAGACCCAGTACTTC. Protein sequence: CASSEVTSVETQYF.

The rearrangement links TRBV7-2 to TRBJ1-2, with 7 positions matching TRBD1. This CDR3 has 15 amino acids. Per germline, CDR1 SGHTA and CDR2 FQGNSA. The V gene end was trimmed by 2 bases and the J gene end by 6 bases; junction bases not matched to a gene: 9. CDR3 amino acids: CASSLSKGADDGYTF. CDR3 nucleotides: TGTGCCAGCAGCTTATCTAAGGGGGCAGACGATGGCTACACCTTC.